Listed below are T cell receptor beta chains from one sample, sequenced in a study of blood T cells in healthy people across ages. TCRdb analysed the 5' RACE reads with MiXCR anew, one entry per CDR3 protein. The data hold 650,000 to 1,000,000 distinct CDR3 sequences, with 35% to 50% observed a single time. The sequenced sample was blood. The origin of the receptors is an older man in good health. Each CDR3 is given with its conserved first and last residue. The D gene is left open where the match is weak. Not every row has a clone size; where given, it reads once, few, many or a size class.

clone size,D gene,J gene,V gene,CDR3 DNA,CDR3 protein
.,.,TRBJ2-1,TRBV20-1,TGCAGTGCTAGGGATTTACAGGGCTACGAGCAGTTCTTC,CSARDLQGYEQFF
.,.,TRBJ2-3,TRBV27,TGTGCCAGCAGCTTCTGGGGGGTGGGGGCAGATACGCAGTATTTT,CASSFWGVGADTQYF
.,.,TRBJ1-6,TRBV27,TGTGCCAGCGGAACAGTAGTATCACCCCTCCACTTT,CASGTVVSPLHF
.,.,TRBJ2-7,TRBV3-1,TGTGCCAGCAGCCAAGAGAGCAGGCCCTCCTACGAGCAGTACTTC,CASSQESRPSYEQYF
few,.,TRBJ1-2,TRBV18,TGTGCCAGCTCACCCTCTGGCCGCGGGGGGCGGGAGAGTGGCTACACCTTC,CASSPSGRGGRESGYTF
.,.,TRBJ2-1,TRBV5-1,TGCGCCAGCAGCTACCGCGGCTCCCCGGATGAGCGGTTCTTC,CASSYRGSPDERFF
once,.,TRBJ2-7,TRBV5-1,TGCGCCAGCAGCTTCGGAGGGGTCATCGAGCAGTACTTC,CASSFGGVIEQYF
few,.,TRBJ2-3,TRBV12-3/TRBV12-4,TGTGCCAGCAGTCATCCCCCACACACAGATACGCAGTATTTT,CASSHPPHTDTQYF
.,TRBD2,TRBJ2-7,TRBV5-1,TGCGCCAGCAGCGCCGGGACTAGCGGGATCTACAATGAGCAGTACTTC,CASSAGTSGIYNEQYF
.,TRBD1,TRBJ1-5,TRBV7-9,TGTGCCAGCAGCTATACGACCGGGACAGCTAGCAATCAGCCCCAGCATTTT,CASSYTTGTASNQPQHF
.,.,TRBJ1-2,TRBV28,TGTGCCAGCAGTCATTGGATCCTTAGTGGGCGGTATGGCTACACCTTC,CASSHWILSGRYGYTF
.,TRBD2,TRBJ2-7,TRBV20-1,TGCAGTGCTAGAGAGGTTCTAGCGGGGTACGAGCAGTACTTC,CSAREVLAGYEQYF
.,TRBD2,TRBJ2-1,TRBV9,TGTGCCAGCAGCGTAGGAGGGACTAGTGTCAATGAGCAGTTCTTC,CASSVGGTSVNEQFF
.,.,TRBJ1-5,TRBV6-1,TGTGCCAGCAGACGGGGACGGCGACAGTCCGATCAGCCCCAGCATTTT,CASRRGRRQSDQPQHF
.,TRBD1,TRBJ1-6,TRBV2,TGTGCCAGCACCGGACAGGGGGTAACGACCCTCCACTTT,CASTGQGVTTLHF
few,.,TRBJ2-7,TRBV6-5,TGTGCCAGCAGTGTGTCAGGGCAGTCCTACGAGCAGTACTTC,CASSVSGQSYEQYF
.,.,TRBJ2-1,TRBV4-3,TGCGCCAGCAGCCAAGAAGTTAGGGAGGCCCGGGAGCAGTTCTTC,CASSQEVREAREQFF
.,.,TRBJ1-6,TRBV2,TGTGCCAGCAGCCCTCGACAAAACTCCTATAATTCACCCCTCCACTTT,CASSPRQNSYNSPLHF
.,TRBD1,TRBJ2-1,TRBV11-2,TGTGCCAGCAGCCCACCGAGACAGGGAAGGGGTGAGCAGTTCTTC,CASSPPRQGRGEQFF
.,TRBD1,TRBJ2-7,TRBV7-2,TGTGCCAGCAGCTTAGCGTGGACAGGGGGACACGAGCAGTACTTC,CASSLAWTGGHEQYF
few,.,TRBJ2-5,TRBV11-3,TGTGCCAGCAGTCCAGGAGATGTGGGTGGAAGCAAGGGTCGAGAGACCCAGTACTTC,CASSPGDVGGSKGRETQYF
.,.,TRBJ2-7,TRBV12-3/TRBV12-4,TGTGCCAGCAGTGCGTATAGCGGAAGCTCCTACAATGAGCAGTACTTC,CASSAYSGSSYNEQYF
many,.,TRBJ2-7,TRBV12-3/TRBV12-4,TGTGCCAGCAGTACGAGGGGGTACGAGCAGTACTTC,CASSTRGYEQYF